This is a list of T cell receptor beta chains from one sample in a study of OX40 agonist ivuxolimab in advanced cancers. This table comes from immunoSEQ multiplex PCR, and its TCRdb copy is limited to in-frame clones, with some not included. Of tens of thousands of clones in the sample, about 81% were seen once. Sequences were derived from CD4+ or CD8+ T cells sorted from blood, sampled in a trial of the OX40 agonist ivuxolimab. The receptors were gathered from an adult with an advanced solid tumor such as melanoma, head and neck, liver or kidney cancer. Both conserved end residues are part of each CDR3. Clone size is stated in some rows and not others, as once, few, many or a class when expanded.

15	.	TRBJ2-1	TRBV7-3	CASSRGQGAPHEQFF
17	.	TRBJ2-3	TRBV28	CASPPSRGDTRSDTQYF
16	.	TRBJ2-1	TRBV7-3	CASSLLGLADYNEQFF
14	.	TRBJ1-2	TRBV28	CASSPGTANYGYTF
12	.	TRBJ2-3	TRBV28	CASSFLGDTQYF
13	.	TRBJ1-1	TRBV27	CASRKMVNTEAFF
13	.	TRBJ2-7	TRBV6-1	CAGRRGAVEEQYF
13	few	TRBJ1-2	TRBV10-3	CAISVTDNYGYTF
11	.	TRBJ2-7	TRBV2	CASREVVEQYF
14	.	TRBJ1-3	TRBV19	CASRQGASGNTIYF
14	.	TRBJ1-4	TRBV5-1	CASSSTGYNEKLFF
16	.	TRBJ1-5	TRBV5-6	CASSLYQTYSNQPQHF
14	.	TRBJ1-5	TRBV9	CASSVGTVNQPQHF
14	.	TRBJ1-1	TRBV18	CASSRLDQNAEAFF
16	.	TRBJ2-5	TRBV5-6	CASSLGFLAGKETQYF
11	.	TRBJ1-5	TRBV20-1	CSAIQVGPQHF
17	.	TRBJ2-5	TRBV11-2	CASSLGVSGGSGETQYF
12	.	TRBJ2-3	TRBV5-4	CASSSGPQTQYF
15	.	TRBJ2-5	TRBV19	CASSIVGTGQETQYF
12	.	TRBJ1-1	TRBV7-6	CASSSWSEGAFF
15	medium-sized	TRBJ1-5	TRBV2	CASRRQGPSNQPQHF
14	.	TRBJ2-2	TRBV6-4	CASSKEGLTGELFF
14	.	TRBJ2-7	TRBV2	CASSGLAGLDEQYF
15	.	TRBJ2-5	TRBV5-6	CASSSWGLAEETQYF
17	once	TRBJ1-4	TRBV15	CATSSPDRGATNEKLFF
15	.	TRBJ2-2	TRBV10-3	CAISVGGANTGELFF
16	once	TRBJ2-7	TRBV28	CASSFPLAGFSYEQYF
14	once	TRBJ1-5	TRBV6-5	CATSFGSLNQPQHF
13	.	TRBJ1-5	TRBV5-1	CASSSERDQPQHF